This T cell receptor (beta chain) stems from a study of cytomegalovirus exposure and HLA in healthy donors (TCRdb year 2017). Turning to the overall study: In an earlier analysis of approximately 640 of the donors, 250 to 350 Gb of sequence data and roughly 100 million unique TCR beta sequences from about 179 million T cells were reported. Approximately 310 gigabases of sequencing data and approximately 91 million unique TCR sequences made up an early release that covered roughly 670 HLA-typed donors. Rather than using new phenotypic data, the later analysis identified candidate immune exposures from TCR beta sequences and from how often those sequences occurred across donors. The study profiled the T cell repertoires of about 720 subjects by immunosequencing and related them to cytomegalovirus serostatus. Among a few hundred genotyped donors of the cohort, an average of around 240,000 unique TCR beta nucleotide sequences were sequenced per donor, approximately 20% of them non-productive. In an earlier analysis of 587 of the donors, high-throughput TCR beta sequencing was used to judge whether each TCR beta V gene segment behaved as functional or pseudogenic. To predict cytomegalovirus infection status, the study combined high-throughput TCR immunosequencing, statistical association of individual TCRs with disease status, and machine learning. Because of strong linkage in the cohort, roughly five DR-DQ haplotypes were treated as single units for association and clustering. The aim of the study was to test whether cataloging public T cell receptors could identify signatures of past pathogen exposure. In addition to the first cohort of 500 to 850 subjects, a separate validation cohort of 130 or so different subjects was used. Donor age, sex, ethnicity and CMV serostatus were compiled together with the repertoire data. A later genetic analysis took genome-wide SNP genotypes for about 55% of the roughly 700 donors and used that subset as a discovery cohort. Class I and class II HLA loci were covered by the typing at four-digit resolution. Every repertoire in the discovery cohort had been generated on one and the same sequencing platform. The number of donors typed differed by locus, with 629-630 for A, B, C, DRB1 and DQB1, about 500 for DQA1, approximately 580 for DPA1, and 450 to 480 for DPB1. Of the roughly 420 genotyped donors, 81% were placed in the genetic ancestry cluster associated with self-reported Caucasian donors. A later analysis re-analyzed previously published TCR beta repertoires from about 730 donors and added high-resolution HLA genotyping to study TCR occurrence patterns.

This clone was seen once. Its antigen is currently not known. No base quality values were provided; no much bigger clone lies one nucleotide off. Library preparation employed the immunoSEQ multiplex PCR assay. For the multiplex PCR, a mixture combining 60 forward primers for TCR Vbeta segments and 13 reverse primers for TCR Jbeta segments was used. A multiplex PCR assay on genomic DNA amplified the CDR3 region of rearranged TCR beta genes. On the Illumina HiSeq System, the amplified TCR beta libraries were sequenced as 87-base-pair reads. As for how the authors treated the data: A later analysis counted some 80 million unique TCR beta chains across the 666 repertoires, and some 11 million of these chains were shared by at least two donors. A nearest-neighbor algorithm error-corrected the raw reads and collapsed the reads into unique sequences, merging closely related sequences to remove PCR and sequencing errors. V, D and J gene segments were assigned by aligning CDR3 sequences to IMGT reference sequences. For a sequence to be retained, at least a six-nucleotide match to both a V gene segment and a J gene segment was required. Rearrangements were classified as productive when the CDR3 lacked stop codons and remained in frame with V and J, and all other rearrangements were classified as non-productive. CDR3 was defined according to IMGT convention as the region running from the second conserved V-encoded cysteine to the conserved J-encoded phenylalanine. The earlier analysis of about 500 of the donors excluded sequences that lacked an unambiguous match to a single V gene segment. In an earlier analysis of a few hundred of the donors, V segments were called functional above 56.7% productive rearrangements and were called segregating when the between-donor standard deviation exceeded 5%. A statistical classification framework was built to diagnose cytomegalovirus status from the catalog of TCR beta chain sequences. In a later analysis, TCR nucleotide sequences were compared against IMGT/GENE-DB human TR gene sequences so that V and J genes could be assigned. A later analysis assigned CDR3 sequences and most-parsimonious VDJ recombination scenarios with the TCRdist pipeline. In a later analysis, every TCR beta chain was defined by the combination of its CDR3 amino acid sequence and its V-gene family, and reads without a unique V-gene family were dropped. A later analysis removed roughly 590 highly shared, low-generation-probability nucleotide sequences to deal with suspected cross-contamination and a sequencing artifact. For each public chain, a later analysis derived a clonal expansion index from normalized ranks of inferred template counts within each repertoire. In a later analysis, generation probabilities were computed using a VDJ recombination model fitted to out-of-frame rearrangements, and the results were checked against IGoR. In a later analysis, TCR-TCR, TCR-HLA and TCR-CMV co-occurrence was scored with hypergeometric tests, and a repertoire-size bias correction was applied to TCR pairs. In a later analysis, false discovery rates were estimated by permuting HLA or CMV assignments 20 times. In a later analysis, co-occurring TCRs were grouped using DBSCAN, with TCRdist sequence similarity added in when clustering inside HLA-allele-positive subsets. Repertoires with fewer than 30,000 or more than 120,000 public chains were left out of co-occurrence clustering, as were roughly five repertoires with anomalous nucleotide sharing. Drawn from immuneACCESS, this table holds only the in-frame rearrangements with V and J called that TCRdb kept. Clones are partly lost; checked studies trace under half to an unresolved V gene and leave the rest unexplained. The DNA was the basis for D and trimming; V, J and clone size are from that table. The table for this sample lists 200,000 to 250,000 clones; over 75% of them were counted only once. Roughly 1.3% of the sample comes from the top ten.

What the study reported, not specific to this receptor: Broadly in line with IMGT annotations, most TCR beta V segments showed up in productive rearrangements about 87% or about 30% of the time in an earlier analysis of approximately 600 of the donors. A few of the identified cytomegalovirus-associated TCR beta chains were confirmed in vitro to be specific for cytomegalovirus antigens. The authors suggested that the approach could potentially be extended to other disease states and immunological phenotypes. V-gene and J-gene trimming of TCR beta chains was associated with a missense DCLRE1C variant in a later genetic analysis, and the association was replicated in an independent cohort. Because counts were too low, seventeen rarely observed V segments, including chromosome 9 orphons, were excluded from the earlier analysis of around 590 of the donors. A cluster of highly shared sequence variants was judged likely to be a technical artifact of the sequencing pipeline. HLA typing was unavailable for some donors at each locus, so association tests used only the typed subset. According to a later analysis, parvovirus B19, influenza, CMV and Epstein-Barr virus appeared linked to several top co-occurrence clusters. Roughly uniform sequencing depth across donors was assumed in presence/absence analyses, although this assumption may not hold. According to a later genetic analysis, donors in an Asian-associated ancestry cluster had fewer N-insertions in productive TCRs than the roughly 700-donor mean. The classifier was reported to diagnose cytomegalovirus status with high specificity and sensitivity in both the original cohort and the validation cohort. Most CMV-associated TCR beta chains appeared to be HLA-restricted in a later analysis, and the HLA associations seemed to be driven largely by CMV exposure. According to a later analysis, TCR association rates differed among HLA loci, with DRB1 alleles showing the most associated TCRs and HLA-C alleles showing the fewest. Most TCR sequences were observed very rarely across donors, whereas some public TCRs were present in many individuals. In a later analysis, HLA-associated TCR beta chains were found to be more clonally expanded and to have lower generation probabilities than equally common non-associated chains. Only TCR beta chains were sequenced in this cohort, and the absence of alpha or paired-chain data limited detectable features. Immune exposure information for the cohort was limited to CMV serostatus. Assigning TCR associations to individual alleles was difficult when HLA alleles, especially DR and DQ, strongly co-occurred. A further reported finding was that TCR beta sequences accurately predicted the HLA-A and HLA-B alleles for most subjects in the first cohort. Correlated functional status among segregating V segments might reflect linkage disequilibrium, but an unknown experimental factor could not be ruled out. The study gave a list of under 200 TCR beta chains associated with cytomegalovirus. At a false discovery rate of 0.05, a later analysis linked about 16,000 TCR beta sequences to specific HLA alleles.

The cohort was made up of roughly 670 healthy bone marrow donors. All cohort members were sampled while nominally healthy, although unrecorded immune exposures were likely present. CMV serostatus was recorded as positive for 250 to 300 and negative for about 55% of the roughly 700 cohort members, whereas no CMV serostatus was recorded for the donor in question. Each donor provided a peripheral blood sample, and peripheral blood mononuclear cells were used for TCR beta sequencing. The Qiagen DNeasy Blood Extraction Kit was used to extract genomic DNA from the blood cell samples. The sequencing sample was made of PBMCs. This TCR was recovered from a human donor in good health.

The DNA reads TGTGCCAGCAGACTACTAGCGGGAGGGAGTGAGCAGTTCTTC. Translated, this is CASRLLAGGSEQFF. This receptor chain uses TRBV28 and TRBJ2-1; TRBD2 agrees with 13 junctional bases. For CDR1 and CDR2, the germline V gene lists MDHEN and SYDVKM. Trimming leaves V shorter by 6 bases and J shorter by 9 bases, with the junction holding 5 bases beyond the gene matches. The CDR3 numbers 14 residues from cysteine through phenylalanine. The sequence is cut down to CDR3 DNA, 42 bases in frame from base 1.